This T cell receptor beta chain was recovered during a study of memory CD4+ T cells and cytomegalovirus serostatus. Study observations and caveats: A US-trained random forest predicted CMV serostatus with median AUC around 0.93.

Note on this clone: Its antigen is not identified.

The sort gate was single viable CD3+CD4+CD8-CD45RO+ cells for memory CD4+ T cells. With V trimmed by 5 bases and J by 2 bases, 5 bases remained unmatched. The CDR3 has 15 residues. Germline assignment: CDR1 KGHSH and CDR2 LQKENI. Generated by immunoSEQ multiplex PCR, the TCRdb table keeps only in-frame clones and is missing some. Among tens of thousands of clones listed, around 80% were seen once. This sequence joins TRBV18 and TRBJ1-4, with 7 bases that match TRBD1. Sequenced material: memory CD4+ T cells from blood. This sequence was found in an adult in good health and CMV-seropositive. DNA of the CDR3: TGTGCCAGCTCAACGACAGGGTTGACTAATGAAAAACTGTTTTTT. Its translation is CASSTTGLTNEKLFF.